The 32 T cell receptor beta chains below were found in one sample sequenced in a study of shared clonotypes between healthy human individuals. TCRdb's table, derived via immunoSEQ multiplex PCR, lists solely in-frame clones and lacks some. The sample gives 1.5 million to 1.9 million clones, 95% to 99% of which show up once; about 0.45% is in the top ten. Source material: naive CD4+ T cells sorted from blood. The subset: CD45RA+ positively selected. These TCRs come from a man younger than 45 in good health.

The chain uses TRBV4-1 and TRBJ2-5; 9 bases fit TRBD2. V dropped 0 bases and J dropped 3; count of bases not matched to a gene: 14. Germline V gene data show CDR1 as MGHRA and CDR2 as YSYEKL. The CDR3 length is 19 residues. The CDR3 here is CASSQDFRGRAWGEETQYF. The DNA for the CDR3 is TGCGCCAGCAGCCAAGATTTTCGCGGGAGGGCCTGGGGGGAAGAGACCCAGTACTTC.

Comment on this clone: The sample carries other DNA sequences with the same CDR3. In nucleotides, the CDR3 is TGTGCCAGCTCACCATTGAGGAACACTGAAGCTTTCTTT. Amino acid sequence: CASSPLRNTEAFF. The chain recombines TRBV18 with TRBJ1-1; D gene ambiguous. The V end lost 2 bases, the J end lost 1 base, and 5 bases lay between the germline ends. From germline, CDR1 is KGHSH and CDR2 LQKENI. This CDR3 spans 13 amino acids. Filled out from reference TRBV18 and TRBJ1-1, the complete variable domain reads NAGVMQNPRHLVRRRGQEARLRCSPMKGHSHVYWYRQLPEEGLKFMVYLQKENIIDESGMPKERFSAEFPKEGPSILRIQQVVRGDSAAYFCASSPLRNTEAFFGQGTRLTVV.

The chain joins TRBV25-1 to TRBJ2-5; tentative D call: TRBD2 (5 bases). With 5 bases removed from V and 0 bases from J, the gap between germline ends came to 7 bases. CDR1 is MGHDK, CDR2 SYGVNS, per germline. This CDR3 is 13 amino acids long. As DNA, the CDR3 is TGTGCCAGCAGTCCCGGGAACCAAGAGACCCAGTACTTC. Residues: CASSPGNQETQYF.

The V and J genes are TRBV9 and TRBJ2-2, with TRBD2 identical over 7 bases. This CDR3 is 15 amino acids long. Trimming at V came to 0 bases and at J to 5 bases, leaving 4 bases not matched to a gene. From germline, CDR1 is SGDLS and CDR2 YYNGEE. The CDR3 nucleotides are TGTGCCAGCAGCGTAGGGGAGGGCCTAACCGGGGAGCTGTTTTTT. This encodes CASSVGEGLTGELFF.

The gene calls are TRBV11-2 and TRBJ2-5; 8 nucleotides align to TRBD1. The CDR3 is made up of 17 amino acids. Germline V gene data show CDR1 as SGHAT and CDR2 as FQNNGV. V trimming: 0 bases; J trimming: 5 bases; junction bases outside the gene matches: 11. In nucleotides, the CDR3 is TGTGCCAGCAGCTTAGATGGGGACAGGCCCCATGGGGAGACCCAGTACTTC. Translating gives CASSLDGDRPHGETQYF.

The chain is built from TRBV2 and TRBJ2-1, with a possible D match to TRBD1 (6 bases). V was trimmed by 8 bases and J by 2 bases, leaving 19 bases between them. This CDR3 contains 16 residues. CDR1 and CDR2 from the germline V gene are SNHLY and FYNNEI. The CDR3 reads CASLPGMDSTYNEQFF. The CDR3 DNA reads as TGTGCCAGCCTGCCGGGAATGGACAGCACCTACAATGAGCAGTTCTTC.

The rearrangement uses TRBV27 and TRBJ2-7, with 10 bases fitting TRBD2. Germline V gene lookup returns CDR1 MNHEY and CDR2 SMNVEV (reference sequence). Unmatched junction bases numbered 10, after V lost 1 base and J lost 4 bases. The CDR3 spans 17 residues. The CDR3 DNA is TGTGCCAGCAGTTTATACGGTCGCCTAGCGGGAGAGTACGAGCAGTACTTC. Its protein product is CASSLYGRLAGEYEQYF.

CDR3 region: CASSWTAAGVEQYF. The CDR3 bases are TGTGCCAGCAGCTGGACCGCTGCGGGAGTCGAGCAGTACTTC. V is TRBV11-2 and J is TRBJ2-7, with 7 bases aligning to TRBD2. The CDR3 sequence is 14 residues long. Per the germline V gene, CDR1 is SGHAT and CDR2 is FQNNGV. Trimming at V came to 4 bases and at J to 6 bases, leaving 9 bases not matched to a gene.

CDR3 in amino acids: CASSPGLAGYTDTQYF. The CDR3 nucleotides are TGTGCCAGCAGCCCGGGACTAGCGGGTTACACAGATACGCAGTATTTT. The V call is TRBV5-6, the J call TRBJ2-3; 12 nucleotides match TRBD2. From germline, CDR1 is SGHDT and CDR2 YYEEEE. This CDR3 is built from 16 residues. After removal of 4 bases from V and 2 bases from J, the junction contained 5 bases not matched to a gene.

The chain combines TRBV27 with TRBJ2-1; no reliable D call. The germline V gene encodes CDR1 MNHEY and CDR2 SMNVEV (reference sequence). Between the trimmed V and J ends, which lost 3 bases and 6 bases, there was a span of 12 bases. The CDR3 has 14 amino acids. This chain's CDR3 is CASSFLARFNEQFF. CDR3 nucleotide sequence: TGTGCCAGCAGTTTTCTGGCTAGGTTCAATGAGCAGTTCTTC.

The V call is TRBV14, the J call TRBJ2-5, with 8 bases that match TRBD2. The J segment lost 2 bases and the V segment lost 2 bases, leaving 13 bases of the junction unmatched. The CDR3 covers 18 residues. In germline, CDR1 is SGHDN, CDR2 FVKESK. The CDR3 reads CASSQSVRTSLPQETQYF. For the CDR3, the DNA is TGTGCCAGCAGCCAAAGTGTAAGGACTAGCCTACCTCAAGAGACCCAGTACTTC.

This chain uses TRBV10-3 with TRBJ2-5, with 10 bases aligning to TRBD2. The CDR3 has 14 residues. Germline CDR1 and CDR2: ENHRY and SYGVKD. The ends lost 4 bases at V and 5 bases at J; junction bases unmatched: 4. Here the CDR3 reads CAISGIAGGETQYF. The CDR3 nucleotides read TGTGCCATCAGTGGGATAGCGGGAGGCGAGACCCAGTACTTC.

The V call is TRBV28, the J call TRBJ1-2; 8 bases map to TRBD1. V shed 7 bases and J 3 bases; nucleotides not matched to a gene: 7. This CDR3 has 14 residues. Germline V gene lookup returns CDR1 MDHEN and CDR2 SYDVKM. In nucleotides, the CDR3 is TGTGCCAGCAACAAGGACAGGGAAGACTATGGCTACACCTTC. Translation gives CASNKDREDYGYTF.

This chain connects TRBV30 to TRBJ1-2; 9 positions agree with TRBD1. With 2 bases clipped from V and 4 bases from J, the junction kept 8 bases outside the gene matches. CDR1 GTSNPN and CDR2 SVGIG come from the germline V gene (reference sequence). CDR3 length: 15 amino acids. The CDR3 reads CAWSTPTGGGYGYTF. The CDR3, as DNA: TGTGCCTGGAGTACACCGACAGGGGGTGGCTATGGCTACACCTTC.

This chain joins TRBV5-6 and TRBJ2-7; 10 positions agree with TRBD1. Germline values: CDR1 SGHDT, CDR2 YYEEEE. V shed 0 bases, J shed 6 bases, and the junction held 9 bases outside the gene matches. The CDR3 totals 16 residues. The CDR3 region has the DNA TGTGCCAGCAGCTTGGTTACCCGGGACAGGGGAAGCGAGCAGTACTTC. This codes for CASSLVTRDRGSEQYF.

As for this clone: The same CDR3 arises from other DNA sequences in this sample as well. V and J are TRBV28 and TRBJ1-5; the D is unclear. The CDR3 totals 14 residues. Germline CDR1 is MDHEN and CDR2 is SYDVKM. The germline V and J ends were trimmed by 0 bases and 1 base, with 4 bases remaining between them. The CDR3 reads CASSLWGSNQPQHF. The CDR3 nucleotides are TGTGCCAGCAGTTTATGGGGAAGCAATCAGCCCCAGCATTTT.

The rearrangement joins TRBV6-4 to TRBJ1-2; unclear D gene. V was cut by 4 bases and J by 2 bases, with 8 bases left in between. The CDR3 length is 13 residues. The germline gives CDR1 MRHNA, CDR2 SNTAGT. CDR3 sequence reads: CASSATENYGYTF. The CDR3 bases are TGTGCCAGCAGTGCGACCGAGAACTATGGCTACACCTTC.

The chain has TRBV2 and TRBJ1-1; 8 bases are shared with TRBD1. The length of the CDR3 is 15 residues. The V and J ends lost 7 bases and 4 bases, in that order; junction bases with no gene match: 11. The germline gives CDR1 SNHLY, CDR2 FYNNEI. In nucleotides, the CDR3 is TGTGCCAGCACCAACTCCCCAGGGGGCTTCACTGAAGCTTTCTTT. Protein: CASTNSPGGFTEAFF.

J is TRBJ1-5 and V is TRBV7-6, with unresolved D. Germline V CDR1 and CDR2: SGHVS, FNYEAQ. The germline V and J ends were trimmed by 2 bases and 7 bases, with 9 bases remaining between them. CDR3 size: 13 residues. The CDR3 DNA reads as TGTGCCAGCAGCTTATCTCAGTTCCAGCCCCAGCATTTT. Residues: CASSLSQFQPQHF.

The chain combines TRBV13 with TRBJ1-4; D uncertain. The V gene's germline CDR1 is PRHDT and CDR2 FYEKMQ (reference sequence). The CDR3 extends over 14 amino acids. Between the trimmed V and J ends, which lost 4 bases and 10 bases, there was a span of 16 bases. CDR3: CASSSTELQGKLFF. CDR3 sequence (DNA): TGTGCCAGCAGCTCGACCGAACTTCAAGGAAAACTGTTTTTT.

The gene calls are TRBV7-6 and TRBJ1-1; D not resolved. The CDR3 loop spans 14 amino acids. V shed 5 bases and J shed 1 base, with 11 bases lying between them. Looked up from germline, CDR1 is SGHVS and CDR2 is FNYEAQ. The CDR3 reads CASSLHIENTEAFF. The DNA for the CDR3 is TGTGCCAGCAGCCTTCACATCGAGAACACTGAAGCTTTCTTT.

The chain employs TRBV7-9 and TRBJ2-7; D gene ambiguous. Germline lookup yields CDR1 SEHNR and CDR2 FQNEAQ (reference sequence). CDR3 length: 13 amino acids. The V and J ends lost 5 bases and 4 bases respectively, with 12 bases between them. CDR3 nucleotide sequence: TGTGCCAGCAGCCTCTCCGGGCTATACGAGCAGTACTTC. This sequence encodes CASSLSGLYEQYF.

The chain uses TRBV2 and TRBJ2-7; D may be TRBD2 (5 bases). Germline V gene lookup returns CDR1 SNHLY and CDR2 FYNNEI. CDR3 length: 13 residues. Trimming took 7 bases from V and 4 from J, leaving 14 bases between them. The CDR3: CASTRDEGYEQYF. The CDR3 nucleotides are TGTGCCAGCACCAGAGATGAGGGTTACGAGCAGTACTTC. Together with reference TRBV2 and TRBJ2-7, the CDR3 gives the full variable domain: EPEVTQTPSHQVTQMGQEVILRCVPISNHLYFYWYRQILGQKVEFLVSFYNNEISEKSEIFDDQFSVERPDGSNFTLKIRSTKLEDSAMYFCASTRDEGYEQYFGPGTRLTVT.

This chain joins TRBV7-6 and TRBJ2-5; TRBD1 agrees at 9 bases. Looked up from germline, CDR1 is SGHVS and CDR2 is FNYEAQ. The CDR3 is made up of 16 amino acids. V lost 1 base and J lost 5; bases outside the gene matches: 8. The CDR3 here is CASSLGATGGGETQYF. The CDR3 coding sequence is TGTGCCAGCAGCTTAGGAGCCACAGGGGGCGGGGAGACCCAGTACTTC.

This chain uses TRBV6-6 with TRBJ2-5; 11 nucleotides line up with TRBD2. Germline V gene lookup returns CDR1 MNHNY and CDR2 SVGAGI (reference sequence). CDR3 size: 13 residues. The junction had 4 bases not matched to a gene; V was cut back by 6 bases and J by 7 bases. In nucleotides, the CDR3 is TGTGCCAGCAGCCCTACTAGCGGGAGGACCCAGTACTTC. This codes for CASSPTSGRTQYF.

J is TRBJ2-7 and V is TRBV6-6; either TRBD1 or TRBD2 may fit D (5 bases each). Trimming took 4 bases from V and 3 from J, leaving 16 bases between them. The CDR3 totals 15 residues. Germline CDR1 reads MNHNY; CDR2 reads SVGAGI (reference sequence). Here the CDR3 DNA reads TGTGCCAGCAGTTGGGACCATCGGATCAGCTACGAGCAGTACTTC. Protein sequence: CASSWDHRISYEQYF.

The chain couples TRBV5-1 to TRBJ2-3; 11 bases are a match to TRBD1. The CDR3 runs 16 residues. The ends lost 2 bases at V and 5 bases at J; junction bases unmatched: 7. CDR1 and CDR2 (germline): SGHRS, YFSETQ. The CDR3 sequence: CASSLRPGTGGDTQYF. DNA for the CDR3: TGCGCCAGCAGCTTACGCCCCGGGACAGGGGGAGATACGCAGTATTTT.

V and J are TRBV27 and TRBJ2-5; the D gene could be TRBD1 or TRBD2 (6 bases each). The germline CDR1 and CDR2 sequences are MNHEY and SMNVEV (reference sequence). V lost 8 bases and J 5 bases, leaving 18 bases between the germline ends. This CDR3 comprises 14 residues. The CDR3 loop is CASALAGAGETQYF. CDR3 bases: TGTGCCAGCGCCCTCGCAGGGGCGGGGGAGACCCAGTACTTC.

V is TRBV5-1 and J is TRBJ2-1; D is perhaps TRBD2 (6 bases). CDR1 is SGHRS and CDR2 is YFSETQ in the germline V gene. The CDR3 contains 15 residues. V lost 3 bases and J lost 5, with 15 bases in between. This CDR3 reads CASSSLPGVDNEQFF. DNA for the CDR3: TGCGCCAGCAGCTCGCTCCCGGGAGTGGACAATGAGCAGTTCTTC.

The chain couples TRBV6-9 to TRBJ2-7; TRBD1 matches 9 bases. V lost 4 bases, J lost 7 bases, and 14 bases stayed unmatched. The CDR3 is 16 residues long. Germline CDR1 and CDR2: MNHGY and SVAAGI. CDR3 sequence (DNA): TGTGCCAGCAGTTCCCAGGACAGGGGTGCCCCCGGAGAGCAGTACTTC. This codes for CASSSQDRGAPGEQYF.

CDR3 coding DNA: TGTGCCACCACCATTCGACTCGAGTCGGCCCAGTACTTC. Translated: CATTIRLESAQYF. The V call is TRBV15, the J call TRBJ2-5; no reliable D call. The ends were cut back, 7 bases at V and 9 bases at J, with 18 bases in the middle. The length of the CDR3 is 13 residues. Per germline, CDR1 LNHNV and CDR2 YYDKDF (reference sequence). Using reference TRBV15 and TRBJ2-5 for the parts outside the CDR3, the full variable domain is DAMVIQNPRYQVTQFGKPVTLSCSQTLNHNVMYWYQQKSSQAPKLLFHYYDKDFNNEADTPDNFQSRRPNTSFCFLDIRSPGLGDTAMYLCATTIRLESAQYFGPGTRLLVL.

The rearrangement links TRBV30 to TRBJ2-2; TRBD2 agrees at 7 bases. Germline CDR1 GTSNPN, CDR2 SVGIG (reference sequence). The CDR3 is 11 amino acids. This CDR3 is CARGDTGELFF. In nucleotides, the CDR3 is TGTGCTCGGGGGGACACCGGGGAGCTGTTTTTT.